The 31 T cell receptor beta chains below come from one sample, sequenced in a study of control samples from healthy donors and cancer patients. The data were produced by immunoSEQ multiplex PCR, yet TCRdb's version contains in-frame clones alone and is incomplete. The profile shows about 150,000 clones, roughly 89% of them singletons. Material for sequencing was blood. Receptors were obtained from a man younger than 40 in good health.

The chain employs TRBV7-6 and TRBJ1-1; 9 bases line up with TRBD1. CDR1 and CDR2 from the germline V gene are SGHVS and FNYEAQ. There are 17 residues in the CDR3. The junction had 12 bases not matched to a gene; V was cut back by 4 bases and J by 3 bases. This CDR3 is CASSSYRTGALDTEAFF. In DNA form, the CDR3 reads TGTGCCAGCAGCTCTTACAGGACAGGGGCGTTAGACACTGAAGCTTTCTTT.

The chain recombines TRBV29-1 with TRBJ2-3; 12 bases match TRBD1. The CDR3 sequence is 18 residues long. With V trimmed by 4 bases and J by 5 bases, 16 bases remained unmatched. Germline CDR1 is SQVTM and CDR2 is ANQGSEA. CDR3 nucleotides: TGCAGCGTTGTTTTTAAGGTGTGGGACAGGGGGCAAGGAGATACGCAGTATTTT. It is translated as CSVVFKVWDRGQGDTQYF.

The chain links TRBV7-9 to TRBJ2-3, with TRBD2 identical over 9 bases. Trimming removed 1 base from V and 3 bases from J; junction bases left unmatched: 5. Per germline, CDR1 SEHNR and CDR2 FQNEAQ (reference sequence). The CDR3 consists of 16 residues. The CDR3 region is CASSLESSGATDTQYF. DNA for the CDR3: TGTGCCAGCAGCTTAGAGTCTAGCGGGGCTACAGATACGCAGTATTTT.

This clone came up once. The CDR3 region is CASSQGRSFSAQTYEQYF. In DNA form, the CDR3 reads TGCGCCAGCAGCCAAGGGCGGTCGTTTTCAGCGCAGACCTACGAGCAGTACTTC. The chain employs TRBV4-1 and TRBJ2-7, with D unresolved. The CDR3 extends over 18 amino acids. V lost 1 base, J lost 2 bases, and 21 bases lay in between. CDR1 and CDR2 from the germline V gene are MGHRA and YSYEKL.

The chain employs TRBV18 and TRBJ2-3; TRBD1 or TRBD2 may be the D gene (5 bases each). The germline CDR1 and CDR2 sequences are KGHSH and LQKENI. This CDR3 contains 14 residues. V lost 3 bases, J lost 3 bases, and 10 bases lay in between. The CDR3 region has the DNA TGTGCCAGCTCACCGGGGGTCAGAACAGATACGCAGTATTTT. Encoded protein: CASSPGVRTDTQYF.

J is TRBJ2-7 and V is TRBV11-2, with a tentative D call TRBD2 (6 bases). The germline V gene has CDR1 SGHAT and CDR2 FQNNGV. The CDR3 contains 14 residues. The germline V and J ends were trimmed by 2 bases and 0 bases, with 8 bases remaining between them. DNA for the CDR3: TGTGCCAGCAGCTTATTCGGGAGCTCCTACGAGCAGTACTTC. It is translated as CASSLFGSSYEQYF.

The V call is TRBV13, the J call TRBJ2-5; possible D gene TRBD1, 5 bases. The CDR3 runs to 15 residues. The V end was cut by 1 base, the J end by 6 bases, with 15 bases between. In germline, CDR1 is PRHDT, CDR2 FYEKMQ (reference sequence). CDR3 DNA sequence: TGTGCCAGCAGCTTAGTGCGTCAGGGAAGGAAGACCCAGTACTTC. This encodes CASSLVRQGRKTQYF. Full variable domain (rest looked up from reference TRBV13 and TRBJ2-5): AAGVIQSPRHLIKEKRETATLKCYPIPRHDTVYWYQQGPGQDPQFLISFYEKMQSDKGSIPDRFSAQQFSDYHSELNMSSLELGDSALYFCASSLVRQGRKTQYFGPGTRLLVL.

This chain joins TRBV3-1 (or the pseudogene TRBV3-2) and TRBJ2-3, with D perhaps TRBD1 or TRBD2 (5 bases each). The CDR3 runs to 17 residues. Germline V gene data show CDR1 as LGHDT and CDR2 as YNNKEL (reference sequence). V was pared by 4 bases and J by 4 bases, with 21 bases between. CDR3 protein: CASSRQYLVGVSDTQYF. The CDR3 DNA sequence: TGTGCCAGCAGCCGACAGTATCTTGTGGGGGTATCAGATACGCAGTATTTT.

This clone is a singleton in its sample. The V and J genes are TRBV9 and TRBJ2-7, with D possibly TRBD1 on 6 matching bases. The V and J ends lost 0 bases and 6 bases respectively, with 7 bases between them. The CDR3 totals 12 residues. From germline, CDR1 is SGDLS and CDR2 YYNGEE. Here the CDR3 DNA reads TGTGCCAGCAGCGTAGGAGGGGGCGAGCAGTACTTC. It is translated as CASSVGGGEQYF. Full variable domain (remainder filled in from reference TRBV9 and TRBJ2-7): DSGVTQTPKHLITATGQRVTLRCSPRSGDLSVYWYQQSLDQGLQFLIQYYNGEERAKGNILERFSAQQFPDLHSELNLSSLELGDSALYFCASSVGGGEQYFGPGTRLTVT.

The V and J genes are TRBV2 and TRBJ2-1; TRBD1 aligns across 8 bases. Germline V gene sequence: CDR1 SNHLY, CDR2 FYNNEI. The junction had 6 bases not matched to a gene; V was cut back by 7 bases and J by 7 bases. The CDR3 covers 13 residues. CDR3 sequence reads: CASTGQGPNEQFF. In DNA form, the CDR3 reads TGTGCCAGCACCGGACAGGGTCCTAATGAGCAGTTCTTC.

V and J are TRBV10-3 and TRBJ1-5, with D uncertain. The V and J ends lost 4 bases and 7 bases respectively, with 11 bases between them. CDR3 length equals 13 residues. CDR1 and CDR2 (germline): ENHRY, SYGVKD. Here the CDR3 DNA reads TGTGCCATCAGTGGGACGGGCGGGCAGCCCCAGCATTTT. It specifies CAISGTGGQPQHF.

This chain links TRBV11-3 with TRBJ1-1, with D possibly TRBD1 on 5 matching bases. This CDR3 is 13 amino acids long. The germline V and J ends were trimmed by 3 bases and 6 bases, with 11 bases remaining between them. Germline V lookup: CDR1 SGHNT, CDR2 YENEEA. Written as DNA, the CDR3 is TGTGCCAGCAGCTTTGGGGGATATTCTGAAGCTTTCTTT. This sequence encodes CASSFGGYSEAFF.

V is TRBV5-4 and J is TRBJ2-7, with D unresolved. The germline gives CDR1 SGHNT, CDR2 YYREEE (reference sequence). The CDR3 has 12 residues. The V gene lost 4 bases and the J gene lost 3 bases, with 8 bases spanning the gap. DNA of the CDR3: TGTGCCAGCAGCGGGAAAGACTACGAGCAGTACTTC. This sequence encodes CASSGKDYEQYF.

V gene TRBV25-1 combines with J gene TRBJ2-7; D unresolved. The CDR3 spans 14 residues. Germline loops: CDR1 MGHDK, CDR2 SYGVNS. V was trimmed by 2 bases and J by 2 bases, leaving 10 bases between them. DNA of the CDR3: TGTGCCAGCAGTGAAACAGTAGTTCCCTACGAGCAGTACTTC. The encoded protein is CASSETVVPYEQYF.

The V gene is TRBV7-3, the J gene TRBJ2-1, with D uncertain. The CDR3 consists of 13 residues. The V gene's germline CDR1 is SGHTA and CDR2 FQGTGA. V lost 3 bases, J lost 4 bases, and 7 bases lay in between. This CDR3 reads CASSLFSYNEQFF. CDR3 in DNA: TGTGCCAGCAGCTTGTTCTCTTACAATGAGCAGTTCTTC.

This chain links TRBV5-1 with TRBJ2-3; tentatively, D is TRBD2 (6 bases). Germline values: CDR1 SGHRS, CDR2 YFSETQ. Between the trimmed V and J ends, which lost 3 bases and 6 bases, there was a span of 20 bases. This CDR3 has 16 amino acids. The CDR3 DNA reads TGCGCCAGCAGCTGGGACCCGGGGCGGAGGGACGATACGCAGTATTTT. Amino acids: CASSWDPGRRDDTQYF.

The chain combines TRBV3-1 (or the pseudogene TRBV3-2) with TRBJ2-7; TRBD1 aligns across 8 bases. This CDR3 contains 15 residues. The V segment lost 1 base and the J segment 3 bases; nucleotides outside the gene matches: 5. From germline, CDR1 is LGHDT and CDR2 YNNKEL (reference sequence). CDR3 protein: CASSQVLDRGYEQYF. CDR3 nucleotide sequence: TGTGCCAGCAGCCAAGTCCTAGACAGGGGCTACGAGCAGTACTTC.

The V gene is TRBV6-2 or TRBV6-3, the J gene TRBJ1-1; D uncertain. The CDR3 sequence is 12 residues long. Germline-derived CDR1 and CDR2 are MNHEY and SVGEGT. Trimming cost V 1 base and J 5 bases, with 5 bases left between them. CDR3 sequence reads: CASSYFQTEAFF. CDR3 coding DNA: TGTGCCAGCAGTTACTTTCAGACTGAAGCTTTCTTT.

This rearrangement joins TRBV24-1 to TRBJ2-2; 9 positions match TRBD1. J gave up 7 bases and V 0 bases, and 5 bases lay outside the gene matches. The V gene's germline CDR1 is KGHDR and CDR2 SFDVKD. The CDR3 is 16 residues long. CDR3: CATSDLLQGAGGELFF. In DNA, the CDR3 is TGTGCCACCAGTGATTTGTTACAGGGGGCTGGCGGGGAGCTGTTTTTT.

This clone was observed a handful of times. V gene TRBV27 combines with J gene TRBJ2-7, with 8 bases matching TRBD2. Germline V lookup: CDR1 MNHEY, CDR2 SMNVEV (reference sequence). This CDR3 is built from 14 residues. V was pared by 3 bases and J by 6 bases, with 7 bases of the junction left unmatched. In nucleotides, the CDR3 is TGTGCCAGCAGTTTTTACGGGAGGGGCGCCGAGCAGTACTTC. Protein: CASSFYGRGAEQYF.

The CDR3 protein is CASSISGQDNEKLFF. The CDR3 region has the DNA TGTGCCAGTAGTATTTCCGGACAGGACAATGAAAAACTGTTTTTT. This chain connects TRBV19 to TRBJ1-4, with 7 bases matching TRBD1. Germline assignment: CDR1 LNHDA and CDR2 SQIVND (reference sequence). This CDR3 has 15 amino acids. Trimming at V came to 3 bases and at J to 5 bases, leaving 6 bases not matched to a gene.

V usage is TRBV7-8 and J usage is TRBJ1-1; D unresolved. The CDR3 runs to 13 residues. Germline values: CDR1 SGHVS, CDR2 FQNEAQ. Deletions cut 1 base from V and 3 bases from J, with 6 bases between. CDR3 sequence: CASSLGPDTEAFF. As DNA, the CDR3 is TGTGCCAGCAGCTTAGGGCCTGACACTGAAGCTTTCTTT. Supplemented by reference TRBV7-8 and TRBJ1-1, the full variable domain reads GAGVSQSPRYKVAKRGQDVALRCDPISGHVSLFWYQQALGQGPEFLTYFQNEAQLDKSGLPSDRFFAERPEGSVSTLKIQRTQQEDSAVYLCASSLGPDTEAFFGQGTRLTVV.

The chain links TRBV11-1 to TRBJ2-5, with D hard to call. V lost 1 base and J lost 4, with 10 bases in between. Germline V gene data show CDR1 as SGHAT and CDR2 as FQDESV (reference sequence). The CDR3 extends over 14 amino acids. The CDR3, as DNA: TGTGCCAGCAGCTTAGGCAGGAGCGCAGAGACCCAGTACTTC. Its protein is CASSLGRSAETQYF.

V is TRBV4-1 and J is TRBJ2-1, with 9 bases aligning to TRBD2. The CDR3 spans 14 residues. V shed 4 bases and J 7 bases; nucleotides not matched to a gene: 5. Looked up from germline, CDR1 is MGHRA and CDR2 is YSYEKL. CDR3 coding DNA: TGCGCCAGCAGCCCCGGGACTAGCCGAAATGAGCAGTTCTTC. Translated, it gives CASSPGTSRNEQFF.

This chain joins TRBV5-5 and TRBJ1-1; 7 bases align to TRBD1. Germline lookup yields CDR1 SGHKS and CDR2 YYEKEE (reference sequence). The CDR3 runs to 14 residues. V lost 1 base and J lost 4; bases outside the gene matches: 4. CDR3: CASSLTGAVTEAFF. The CDR3 DNA follows: TGTGCCAGCAGCTTGACAGGGGCGGTCACTGAAGCTTTCTTT.

A few counts support this clone. This chain connects TRBV19 to TRBJ2-2, with 9 bases that match TRBD1. The CDR3 sequence is 14 residues long. Germline values: CDR1 LNHDA, CDR2 SQIVND (reference sequence). Losses at the gene ends were 6 bases for V and 6 bases for J; bases not matched to a gene: 5. In nucleotides, the CDR3 is TGTGCCAGTAGACCACAGGGGGCGGCCGGGGAGCTGTTTTTT. This encodes CASRPQGAAGELFF.

The rearrangement links TRBV12-5 to TRBJ1-5; the match to TRBD1 covers 8 bases. In germline, CDR1 is LGHNT, CDR2 FRNRAP. CDR3 size: 15 residues. J was trimmed by 4 bases and V by 4 bases; bases with no gene match: 6. CDR3 loop: CASGSPRTGNQPQHF. The CDR3 DNA is TGTGCTAGTGGTTCCCCTCGGACAGGGAATCAGCCCCAGCATTTT.

This clone was recorded a few times. The chain employs TRBV6-2 or TRBV6-3 and TRBJ1-5; 8 nucleotides match TRBD1. With 5 bases clipped from V and 2 bases from J, the junction kept 8 bases outside the gene matches. The germline V gene has CDR1 MNHEY and CDR2 SVGEGT. The CDR3 runs 16 residues. CDR3 amino acids: CASSQTTGVRNQPQHF. The CDR3 bases are TGTGCCAGCAGTCAAACGACAGGGGTGCGCAATCAGCCCCAGCATTTT.

The chain couples TRBV5-6 to TRBJ1-1; 8 bases match TRBD1. Looked up from germline, CDR1 is SGHDT and CDR2 is YYEEEE. CDR3 length equals 13 residues. With 4 bases clipped from V and 10 bases from J, the junction kept 9 bases outside the gene matches. The CDR3 here is CASSTRLGQAAFF. The CDR3 DNA sequence: TGTGCCAGCAGCACACGACTGGGACAGGCAGCTTTCTTT.

The chain has TRBV5-1 and TRBJ2-7; D assignment may be TRBD1 or TRBD2 (5 bases each). The V and J ends lost 0 bases and 6 bases respectively, with 10 bases between them. This CDR3 is 13 amino acids long. In germline, CDR1 is SGHRS, CDR2 YFSETQ. The CDR3 here is CASSLAPGAEQYF. The CDR3, as DNA: TGCGCCAGCAGCTTGGCCCCCGGGGCCGAGCAGTACTTC.

This clone has more than one count but fewer than ten. The chain recombines TRBV15 with TRBJ2-1; TRBD1 agrees at 9 bases. Germline V lookup: CDR1 LNHNV, CDR2 YYDKDF (reference sequence). Trimming took 3 bases from V and 4 from J; bases not matched to a gene: 10. This CDR3 is built from 17 residues. Written as DNA, the CDR3 is TGTGCCACCAGCAGGGAATCTCCGGGACAGGGATACAATGAGCAGTTCTTC. Its translation: CATSRESPGQGYNEQFF.